The table lists the clone carrying this T cell receptor (beta chain) with a few counts. As yet, its antigen is unknown. The CDR3 consists of 16 residues. The germline V gene encodes CDR1 KGHSH and CDR2 LQKENI. V shed 5 bases, J shed 0 bases, and the junction held 6 bases outside the gene matches. What was amplified from RNA transcripts were TCR beta CDR3 regions. TCR CDR3 underwent first-round RT-PCR with the HTBI primer set. Using its own MiXCR run on the multiplex PCR reads, TCRdb lists one record per CDR3 protein. The repertoire holds approximately 300,000 distinct CDR3 sequences, with around 15% as singletons. The sample originates from a study of T cells in Graves' hyperthyroidism and ophthalmopathy. Overall study findings and caveats: Ophthalmopathy got predicted by the model a median around six months before its onset.

This TCR was sampled from a woman aged 55-70 years with Graves' ophthalmopathy. The sequenced sample was blood. The chain joins TRBV18 to TRBJ2-7, with 11 bases that match TRBD2. The CDR3 protein is CASSTTSGKGSYEQYF. The CDR3, as DNA: TGTGCCAGCTCAACGACTAGCGGGAAGGGCTCCTACGAGCAGTACTTC.